Listed below are T cell receptor beta chains from one sample, sequenced in a study of blood T cell dynamics during melanoma immunotherapy. TCRdb's table, derived via immunoSEQ multiplex PCR, lists solely in-frame clones and lacks some. The sample has 9,900 or so clones, about four fifths seen once; the top ten hold 20% to 25%. This sample comprised blood, obtained from a patient treated with checkpoint blockade. The receptors were sampled from a human donor with melanoma. Both conserved end residues are part of each CDR3. A D gene is named only where the DNA matches it firmly. Clone size appears in some rows only: once, few, many, or a class for an expanded clone.

D gene	clone size	J gene	V gene	CDR3 DNA	CDR3 protein
-	-	TRBJ1-1	TRBV27	TGTGCCAGCAGTCCCCGACAGCCGTATATGAACACTGAAGCTTTCTTT	CASSPRQPYMNTEAFF
-	once	TRBJ1-2	TRBV7-2	TGTGCCAGCAGCCCGTATCTAAGGGGGGCCTCGGATGGCTACACCTTC	CASSPYLRGASDGYTF
TRBD1	-	TRBJ1-4	TRBV6-1	TGTGCCAGCAGAGGGACAGGGACAACTAATGAAAAACTGTTTTTT	CASRGTGTTNEKLFF
TRBD2	-	TRBJ2-2	TRBV28	TGTGCCAGCAGTTTACGGCTAGCGGGAGTCCACACCGGGGAGCTGTTTTTT	CASSLRLAGVHTGELFF
-	-	TRBJ1-2	TRBV5-1	TGCGCCAGCAGCCAGGGTACGAGTGGCTACACCTTC	CASSQGTSGYTF
TRBD1	-	TRBJ2-5	TRBV7-9	TGTGCCAGCAGCTCCCCGGGACAGGGGTTTGGGACCCAGTACTTC	CASSSPGQGFGTQYF
TRBD1	-	TRBJ1-1	TRBV9	TGTGCCAGCAGCGTCGGACAGGACTCTGCACCCGCTTTCTTT	CASSVGQDSAPAFF
TRBD2	-	TRBJ2-1	TRBV10-3	TGTGCCATCAGTGGCGGTAGCGGGAGTGAGCAGTTCTTC	CAISGGSGSEQFF
-	-	TRBJ1-2	TRBV4-2	TGTGCCAGCAGCCGAACGGGGAACTATGGCTACACCTTC	CASSRTGNYGYTF
-	-	TRBJ2-3	TRBV4-1	TGCGCCAGCAGCCAAGGGTGGAGTGGGGCAACAGATACGCAGTATTTT	CASSQGWSGATDTQYF
-	-	TRBJ1-4	TRBV7-6	TGTGCCAGCAGCGACTCCGGGACCTCGGGGTTAGAGGGTGAAAAACTGTTTTTT	CASSDSGTSGLEGEKLFF
TRBD2	-	TRBJ2-3	TRBV5-1	TGCGCCAGCAGCTCGGGACTAGCGGGAGATGGCGCAGATACGCAGTATTTT	CASSSGLAGDGADTQYF
-	-	TRBJ2-2	TRBV11-2	TGTGCCAGCAGCTTCCCCGGGGAGCTGTTTTTT	CASSFPGELFF
TRBD1	once	TRBJ1-1	TRBV7-3	TGTGCCAGCAGCATAGGACAGGCCTACACTGAAGCTTTCTTT	CASSIGQAYTEAFF
TRBD1	-	TRBJ2-1	TRBV27	TGTGCCAGCAGTTTATTGGGACAGAGCTCCTACAATGAGCAGTTCTTC	CASSLLGQSSYNEQFF
-	large	TRBJ1-1	TRBV28	TGTGCCAGTAGCCCTGGGAGACACACTGAAGCTTTCTTT	CASSPGRHTEAFF
-	-	TRBJ2-2	TRBV7-3	TGTGCCAGCAGCTTGGGGGGAATTGCCAACACCGGGGAGCTGTTTTTT	CASSLGGIANTGELFF
-	-	TRBJ2-7	TRBV5-6	TGTGCCAGCAGCTTGGTTGGCGCTGCCTACGAGCAGTACTTC	CASSLVGAAYEQYF
TRBD1	-	TRBJ2-3	TRBV5-6	TGTGCCAGCAGCTTACGGACAGGGACTAGCACAGATACGCAGTATTTT	CASSLRTGTSTDTQYF
-	few	TRBJ1-5	TRBV7-2	TGTGCCAGCAGCCTAACACACAGTACTCAGCCCCAGCATTTT	CASSLTHSTQPQHF
TRBD1	-	TRBJ2-1	TRBV14	TGTGCCAGCAGCCGGGACAGGGTTAGTAACAATGAGCAGTTCTTC	CASSRDRVSNNEQFF
TRBD2	-	TRBJ2-5	TRBV19	TGTGCCACCTCGGGACTAGCGGATCAAGAGACCCAGTACTTC	CATSGLADQETQYF
-	-	TRBJ2-5	TRBV12-1	TGTGCCAGCACGTATCTCCGGGACAGGGGGCGGAGGGGGGTAGGAGAGACCCAGTACTTC	CASTYLRDRGRRGVGETQYF
-	-	TRBJ2-2	TRBV6-6	TGTGCCAGCAGTTACGATCGGAGGGGCACCGGGGAGCTGTTTTTT	CASSYDRRGTGELFF
TRBD2	-	TRBJ2-1	TRBV11-3	TGTGCCAGCAGTACCCTTAAGCGGGAGATGTCCGGTGAGCAGTTCTTC	CASSTLKREMSGEQFF
-	-	TRBJ1-6	TRBV7-9	TGTGCCAGCAGCTTAGGGAATTCACCCCTCCACTTT	CASSLGNSPLHF
-	-	TRBJ1-2	TRBV19	TGTGCCAGTAGTATGCTCAAGACCTACTATGGCTACACCTTC	CASSMLKTYYGYTF
TRBD1	-	TRBJ2-2	TRBV5-1	TGCGCCAGCAGCATACAGGGGGACACCGGGGAGCTGTTTTTT	CASSIQGDTGELFF
TRBD1	once	TRBJ2-7	TRBV4-2	TGTGCCAGCAGCCACGGACAGGGGGACTACGAGCAGTACTTC	CASSHGQGDYEQYF
TRBD1	-	TRBJ1-1	TRBV4-2	TGTGCCAGCAGCCCGGGACAGAAAGCTTTCTTT	CASSPGQKAFF
-	-	TRBJ1-5	TRBV7-2	TGTGCCAGCAGCCCCCTTAGCGTGTCGGAAAAAAATCAGCCCCAGCATTTT	CASSPLSVSEKNQPQHF
-	-	TRBJ2-2	TRBV6-5	TGTGCCAGCAAACTTCGGAGGGTGGCCGGGGAGCTGTTTTTT	CASKLRRVAGELFF
-	once	TRBJ2-3	TRBV11-1	TGTGCCAGCAGCTTAGACGGGGGCACAGATACGCAGTATTTT	CASSLDGGTDTQYF
TRBD1	few	TRBJ1-5	TRBV7-9	TGTGCCAGCAGCATCGGTGTAGGGACAGGGAAGGATCAGCCCCAGCATTTT	CASSIGVGTGKDQPQHF
-	-	TRBJ1-2	TRBV2	TGTGCCAGCAGGGAGCGACCACAGGGTATTGGCTACACCTTC	CASRERPQGIGYTF
-	-	TRBJ1-1	TRBV18	TGTGCCAGCTCACCAACCTCTACCCTTGGAGCTTTCTTT	CASSPTSTLGAFF
TRBD1	-	TRBJ2-5	TRBV7-9	TGTGCCAGCAGCACCCAGACAGGGAGTCTAGAGACCCAGTACTTC	CASSTQTGSLETQYF
TRBD2	-	TRBJ2-1	TRBV4-2	TGTGCCAGCAGCCAAGATTCAACTAGCGGGGGGCTATTAAATGAGCAGTTCTTC	CASSQDSTSGGLLNEQFF
TRBD2	-	TRBJ2-1	TRBV5-1	TGCGCCAGCAGCTTGGGAACTAGCGGGGGTTACAATGAGCAGTTCTTC	CASSLGTSGGYNEQFF
-	-	TRBJ2-3	TRBV28	TGTGCCAGCACCCCGGAGTTGGGCACAGATACGCAGTATTTT	CASTPELGTDTQYF
-	-	TRBJ2-2	TRBV28	TGTGCCAGCAGTCCCCGGGACTGGACGAACACCGGGGAGCTGTTTTTT	CASSPRDWTNTGELFF
-	-	TRBJ2-1	TRBV28	TGTGCCAGCAGTCTCAAGCGGTGGCAGTTCTTC	CASSLKRWQFF
TRBD1	-	TRBJ2-7	TRBV5-5	TGTGCCAGCAGCTTGGGGCCTTGGACAGGGGAGGACGAGCAGTACTTC	CASSLGPWTGEDEQYF
-	-	TRBJ1-1	TRBV18	TGTGCCAGCTCACCACTTGGGGGGGCTGAAGCTTTCTTT	CASSPLGGAEAFF
TRBD1	-	TRBJ2-6	TRBV5-1	TGCGCCAGCAGCGCTACCGGGACAGGGGGCGGCGGGGCCAACGTCCTGACTTTC	CASSATGTGGGGANVLTF
-	-	TRBJ2-5	TRBV2	TGTGCCAGCAGTTCCGAGCGAGGGATCGTGGAGACCCAGTACTTC	CASSSERGIVETQYF
-	-	TRBJ2-7	TRBV28	TGTGCCAGCAGTTACGGCAGTCCCTACGAGCAGTACTTC	CASSYGSPYEQYF
TRBD1	-	TRBJ1-1	TRBV10-3	TGTGCCATCAGTGGGGGACAGGGGGCAGCTTTCTTT	CAISGGQGAAFF
-	-	TRBJ2-7	TRBV4-1	TGCGCCAGCAGCCAAGATTATGCAGTCCTCGAGCAGTACTTC	CASSQDYAVLEQYF
-	medium-sized	TRBJ2-1	TRBV28	TGTGCCAGCAGCGCCGGGACGGGCTCCTACAATGAGCAGTTCTTC	CASSAGTGSYNEQFF
TRBD2	-	TRBJ2-1	TRBV5-8	TGTGCCAGCAGCTTTTTAGCGGGGGGATCCTACAATGAGCAGTTCTTC	CASSFLAGGSYNEQFF
-	-	TRBJ2-1	TRBV6-6	TGTGCCAGCAGTTATTTAGGGAATGAGCAGTTCTTC	CASSYLGNEQFF
TRBD1	-	TRBJ1-4	TRBV11-2	TGTGCCAGCAGCTCTGGGACAGGGGGCACAACTAATGAAAAACTGTTTTTT	CASSSGTGGTTNEKLFF